The clone carrying this T cell receptor (beta chain) came up a few times. The data are from a study of T cells in Graves' hyperthyroidism and ophthalmopathy. Amplification of TCR beta CDR3 regions was performed using RNA transcripts as template. The HTBI primer set was used in a first-round RT-PCR of the TCR CDR3. TCRdb fed the multiplex PCR reads into MiXCR, producing one record per CDR3 protein. The data show about 320,000 distinct CDR3 sequences, approximately 16% seen once. Germline CDR1 is KGHSH and CDR2 is LQKENI. The V and J ends lost 3 bases and 1 base respectively, with 9 bases between them. This CDR3 spans 14 amino acids.

The chain is built from TRBV18 and TRBJ1-2; D call uncertain. Sequenced: blood. The TCR was taken from a man aged 25 to 40 with Graves' hyperthyroidism. DNA of the CDR3: TGTGCCAGCTCACCGTCCCGAGTTAACTATGGCTACACCTTC. It translates to CASSPSRVNYGYTF.